A selection of T cell receptor beta chains follows, all from one sample in a study of CD8 T cells in Susac syndrome. TCRdb recomputed calls from the immunoSEQ multiplex PCR reads with MiXCR, one row per CDR3 protein. The table includes about 250,000 distinct CDR3 sequences, around 95% detected once. The specimen was CD4+ T cells from PBMCs. Receptor source: a human donor with multiple sclerosis. The CDR3 runs from the conserved cysteine through the conserved F or W. Each record gives: D gene, J gene, V gene, clone size, CDR3 protein. A D gene is named only where the DNA matches it firmly. Rows give clone size only sometimes, using once, few, many, or a class for an expanded clone.

d_gene: TRBD1
j_gene: TRBJ2-4
v_gene: TRBV5-1
abundance: -
CDR3aa: CASSYRDSRAIQYF

d_gene: TRBD1
j_gene: TRBJ2-1
v_gene: TRBV5-1
abundance: -
CDR3aa: CASSLLQGAENEQFF

d_gene: -
j_gene: TRBJ2-1
v_gene: TRBV2
abundance: -
CDR3aa: CASSVGPSSYNEQFF

d_gene: -
j_gene: TRBJ2-2
v_gene: TRBV3-1
abundance: once
CDR3aa: CASSPGQATGELFF

d_gene: -
j_gene: TRBJ1-2
v_gene: TRBV30
abundance: -
CDR3aa: CAWSVQGPRDGYTF

d_gene: -
j_gene: TRBJ1-2
v_gene: TRBV9
abundance: -
CDR3aa: CASSVGGRDYGYTF

d_gene: -
j_gene: TRBJ2-5
v_gene: TRBV11-2
abundance: -
CDR3aa: CASSYSPQGPETQYF

d_gene: -
j_gene: TRBJ2-5
v_gene: TRBV3-1
abundance: -
CDR3aa: CASSQGFRTLETQYF

d_gene: -
j_gene: TRBJ1-4
v_gene: TRBV20-1
abundance: -
CDR3aa: CSAPGPEDEKLFF

d_gene: -
j_gene: TRBJ1-1
v_gene: TRBV20-1
abundance: once
CDR3aa: CSATRTNTEAFF

d_gene: -
j_gene: TRBJ2-6
v_gene: TRBV5-1
abundance: few
CDR3aa: CASSFAPGTSGANVLTF

d_gene: -
j_gene: TRBJ2-3
v_gene: TRBV9
abundance: -
CDR3aa: CASSVTSTDTQYF

d_gene: -
j_gene: TRBJ2-4
v_gene: TRBV4-2
abundance: -
CDR3aa: CASAPGPYRGAKNIQYF

d_gene: -
j_gene: TRBJ1-2
v_gene: TRBV9
abundance: -
CDR3aa: CASSVAGLNYGYTF

d_gene: TRBD2
j_gene: TRBJ2-3
v_gene: TRBV5-6
abundance: -
CDR3aa: CASSPQAGGPPDTQYF

d_gene: -
j_gene: TRBJ2-3
v_gene: TRBV20-1
abundance: once
CDR3aa: CSARAGIGTTDTQYF

d_gene: -
j_gene: TRBJ1-5
v_gene: TRBV12-3/TRBV12-4
abundance: -
CDR3aa: CASSTKNQPQHF

d_gene: -
j_gene: TRBJ2-2
v_gene: TRBV7-2
abundance: -
CDR3aa: CASSPATPRELFF

d_gene: -
j_gene: TRBJ1-2
v_gene: TRBV5-1
abundance: -
CDR3aa: CASSLAGTGNQNYTF

d_gene: -
j_gene: TRBJ2-7
v_gene: TRBV5-5
abundance: -
CDR3aa: CASSLEVWAYEQYF

d_gene: -
j_gene: TRBJ2-3
v_gene: TRBV10-1
abundance: -
CDR3aa: CASSESRGTDTQYF

d_gene: -
j_gene: TRBJ2-1
v_gene: TRBV27
abundance: -
CDR3aa: CASTAWETGYNEQFF

d_gene: TRBD1
j_gene: TRBJ2-7
v_gene: TRBV11-2
abundance: once
CDR3aa: CASSSGQGPAREQYF

d_gene: -
j_gene: TRBJ1-1
v_gene: TRBV6-5
abundance: -
CDR3aa: CASRRVGGTEAFF

d_gene: -
j_gene: TRBJ2-5
v_gene: TRBV12-5
abundance: -
CDR3aa: CASGLGGGPQETQYF

d_gene: -
j_gene: TRBJ1-2
v_gene: TRBV6-1
abundance: -
CDR3aa: CASKTLIANYGYTF

d_gene: -
j_gene: TRBJ2-2
v_gene: TRBV24-1
abundance: -
CDR3aa: CATSDAQGRGTGELFF

d_gene: -
j_gene: TRBJ1-2
v_gene: TRBV6-5
abundance: -
CDR3aa: CASSRIKGYGYTF

d_gene: -
j_gene: TRBJ2-7
v_gene: TRBV5-1
abundance: -
CDR3aa: CASRPDTSLMSEEYF

d_gene: TRBD2
j_gene: TRBJ2-2
v_gene: TRBV9
abundance: -
CDR3aa: CASSPSGVGTGELFF

d_gene: -
j_gene: TRBJ2-2
v_gene: TRBV3-1
abundance: -
CDR3aa: CASSHEATGELFF

d_gene: -
j_gene: TRBJ2-5
v_gene: TRBV3-1
abundance: -
CDR3aa: CASSSDLQETQYF

d_gene: -
j_gene: TRBJ1-5
v_gene: TRBV15
abundance: -
CDR3aa: CATSRGAQGNQPQHF

d_gene: TRBD1
j_gene: TRBJ1-1
v_gene: TRBV4-2
abundance: -
CDR3aa: CASSQAPGQGGEAFF

d_gene: -
j_gene: TRBJ2-7
v_gene: TRBV12-3/TRBV12-4
abundance: -
CDR3aa: CASSLLSGFGGRSSYEQYF

d_gene: -
j_gene: TRBJ1-3
v_gene: TRBV5-5
abundance: -
CDR3aa: CASSLWGNTIYF

d_gene: -
j_gene: TRBJ1-1
v_gene: TRBV23-1
abundance: -
CDR3aa: CASSLSGPPTDTEAFF

d_gene: -
j_gene: TRBJ1-6
v_gene: TRBV14
abundance: -
CDR3aa: CASSQDPGGGSPLHF

d_gene: -
j_gene: TRBJ1-1
v_gene: TRBV30
abundance: -
CDR3aa: CAWSDGVPNTEAFF

d_gene: -
j_gene: TRBJ2-5
v_gene: TRBV4-1
abundance: -
CDR3aa: CASGGTPLETQYF

d_gene: TRBD1
j_gene: TRBJ1-1
v_gene: TRBV3-1
abundance: -
CDR3aa: CASSHLRGPNTEAFF

d_gene: TRBD1
j_gene: TRBJ1-4
v_gene: TRBV9
abundance: -
CDR3aa: CASSVGEGQGGEKLFF

d_gene: -
j_gene: TRBJ2-4
v_gene: TRBV10-3
abundance: -
CDR3aa: CAISPRGRDAKNIQYF

d_gene: TRBD1
j_gene: TRBJ1-5
v_gene: TRBV6-1
abundance: -
CDR3aa: CASEGAATNNQPQHF

d_gene: -
j_gene: TRBJ1-5
v_gene: TRBV20-1
abundance: -
CDR3aa: CSVGKGDQPQHF

d_gene: TRBD1
j_gene: TRBJ1-4
v_gene: TRBV30
abundance: -
CDR3aa: CAWSSGTANEKLFF